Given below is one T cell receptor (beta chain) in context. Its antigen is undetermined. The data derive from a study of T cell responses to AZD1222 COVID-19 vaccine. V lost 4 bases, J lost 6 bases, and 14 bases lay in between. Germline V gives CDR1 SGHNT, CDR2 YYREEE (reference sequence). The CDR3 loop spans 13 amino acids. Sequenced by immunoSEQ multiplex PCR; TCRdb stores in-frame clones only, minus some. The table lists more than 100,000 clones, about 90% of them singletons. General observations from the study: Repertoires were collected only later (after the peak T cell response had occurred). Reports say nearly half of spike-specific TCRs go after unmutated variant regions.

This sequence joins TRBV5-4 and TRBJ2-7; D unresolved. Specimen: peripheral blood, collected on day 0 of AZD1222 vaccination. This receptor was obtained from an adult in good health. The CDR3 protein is CASSKPSLPEQYF. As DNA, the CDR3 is TGTGCCAGCAGCAAGCCTAGTCTCCCCGAGCAGTACTTC.